This TCR beta chain was recorded in a study of blood T cell repertoires in COVID-19. The V and J ends lost 8 bases and 5 bases respectively, with 39 bases between them. The V gene's germline CDR1 is MNHEY and CDR2 SMNVEV (reference sequence). The CDR3 spans 21 residues. Study processing details: Estimation of nucleated cell counts was performed using reference gene primer amplification. The method was immunoSEQ multiplex PCR; TCRdb's version includes in-frame clones alone and lacks a portion of them. That table gives V, J and clone size, and the DNA gave D and trimming. Here the sample spans fewer than 250,000 clones, roughly 83% being singletons.

The sequenced sample consisted of peripheral blood. The sequence derives from a woman older than 75 with COVID-19, enrolled during active disease. This chain connects TRBV27 to TRBJ1-1, with TRBD1 as a possible D gene (5 bases). The CDR3 here is CASLRTGTNLVIGGRNTEAFF. CDR3 DNA: TGTGCCAGCCTACGTACGGGTACCAACCTCGTTATCGGGGGGAGGAATACTGAAGCTTTCTTT.